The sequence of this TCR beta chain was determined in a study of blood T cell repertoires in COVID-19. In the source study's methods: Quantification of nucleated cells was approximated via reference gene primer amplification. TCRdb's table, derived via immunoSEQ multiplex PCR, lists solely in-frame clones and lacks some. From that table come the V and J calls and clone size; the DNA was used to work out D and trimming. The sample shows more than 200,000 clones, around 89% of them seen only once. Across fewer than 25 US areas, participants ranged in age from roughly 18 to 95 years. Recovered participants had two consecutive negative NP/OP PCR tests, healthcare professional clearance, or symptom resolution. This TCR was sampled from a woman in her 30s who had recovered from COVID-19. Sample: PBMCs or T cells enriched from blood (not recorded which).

The CDR3 region is CASSIQRGEQFF. The CDR3 nucleotides are TGTGCCAGTAGTATCCAGCGGGGCGAGCAGTTCTTC. The V gene is TRBV19, the J gene TRBJ2-1, with TRBD2 matching 7 bases. CDR1 and CDR2 from the germline V gene are LNHDA and SQIVND (reference sequence). The CDR3 is 12 residues long. With 3 bases clipped from V and 10 bases from J, the junction kept 3 bases outside the gene matches.